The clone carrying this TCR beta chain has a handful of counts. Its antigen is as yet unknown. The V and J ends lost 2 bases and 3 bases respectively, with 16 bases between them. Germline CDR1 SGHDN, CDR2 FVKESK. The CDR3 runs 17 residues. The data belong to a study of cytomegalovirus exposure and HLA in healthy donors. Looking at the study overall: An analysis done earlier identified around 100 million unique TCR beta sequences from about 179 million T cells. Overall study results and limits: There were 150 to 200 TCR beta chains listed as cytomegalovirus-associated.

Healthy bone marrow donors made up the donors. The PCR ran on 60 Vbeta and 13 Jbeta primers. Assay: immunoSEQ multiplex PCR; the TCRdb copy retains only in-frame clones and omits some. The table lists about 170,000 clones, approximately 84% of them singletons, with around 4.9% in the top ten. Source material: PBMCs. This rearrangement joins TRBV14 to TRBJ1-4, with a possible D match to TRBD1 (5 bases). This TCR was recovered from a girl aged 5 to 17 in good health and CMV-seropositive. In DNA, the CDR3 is TGTGCCAGCAGCCAAAAGGAAGGGGACTCATCTAATGAAAAACTGTTTTTT. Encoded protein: CASSQKEGDSSNEKLFF.